These T cell receptor beta chains were read from a single sample in a study of T cells after yellow fever vaccination. In TCRdb, the 5' RACE reads were re-called with MiXCR into one record per CDR3 protein. The sample has around 31,000 distinct CDR3 sequences; about 11% are singletons. This specimen consisted of PBMCs, either bulk or a sorted T-cell subset (CD4+, CD8+, memory, or dextramer-sorted; not recorded which), obtained around 15 days after the first yellow fever vaccination. These TCRs come from a man in his late teens or twenties who received the YFV17D yellow fever vaccine. The conserved cysteine and the conserved F or W are not part of the CDR3 here. D genes are given only for firm matches.

J gene	V gene	D gene	CDR3 protein
TRBJ2-1	TRBV5-6	-	ASSLLADSYNEQF
TRBJ2-3	TRBV7-2	-	ASSLDTDTQY
TRBJ2-2	TRBV11-1	-	ASSSRQLNTGELF
TRBJ2-5	TRBV29-1	TRBD1	SVGDRQETQY
TRBJ1-1	TRBV5-4	-	DSSLDRNTEAF
TRBJ2-5	TRBV5-5	-	ASSFRGPGETQY
TRBJ2-5	TRBV2	-	ASSDRIQETQY
TRBJ2-2	TRBV3-1	-	ASSQARVGTGELF
TRBJ1-6	TRBV7-2	-	ASSPMGGAPRNSPLH
TRBJ2-5	TRBV9	TRBD1	ASSVGTGGIETQY
TRBJ1-3	TRBV30	-	AWGQGDTIY
TRBJ2-2	TRBV7-9	TRBD1	ASGPQGVNTGELF
TRBJ1-2	TRBV28	-	ASSRGPHAFGYT
TRBJ2-1	TRBV18	-	ASSPNRDTYNEQF
TRBJ2-5	TRBV29-1	-	SVGRDRWGVTQY
TRBJ2-4	TRBV12-3/TRBV12-4	-	ASSPSRGVGGNIQY
TRBJ1-2	TRBV20-1	-	SARDRGFGYT
TRBJ1-3	TRBV4-1	-	ASSQLDLGFSSGNTIY
TRBJ2-1	TRBV6-4	-	ASSDLSAGNSEQF
TRBJ2-1	TRBV20-1	-	SARAWDAQQF
TRBJ1-2	TRBV20-1	-	SATDNYGYT
TRBJ1-1	TRBV5-1	TRBD1	ASSLWGGQGVGTEAF
TRBJ2-2	TRBV5-5	TRBD1	ASIPGQGTGELF
TRBJ2-1	TRBV12-3/TRBV12-4	TRBD2	ASSFGGGVHEQF
TRBJ1-1	TRBV23-1	TRBD1	ASSRQGLNTEAF
TRBJ1-3	TRBV5-1	-	ASSPYSSGNTIY
TRBJ1-4	TRBV19	-	ASSKLSVATNEKLF
TRBJ2-6	TRBV14	-	ASSQEWGITGANVLT
TRBJ2-5	TRBV7-8	-	ASSPMASTTGETQY
TRBJ2-3	TRBV10-1	-	ASSGIGTQY
TRBJ1-1	TRBV5-1	-	ASSLRPGAYSAMNTEAF
TRBJ2-1	TRBV15	TRBD2	ATSREARGGINEQF
TRBJ2-1	TRBV20-1	TRBD1	SAPTGGSYNEQF
TRBJ2-5	TRBV5-1	-	ASSRDGETQY
TRBJ1-2	TRBV20-1	-	SARLRNYGYT
TRBJ1-6	TRBV5-1	-	ASSLLGQPGNSPLH